The entry below describes one TCR beta chain. The target antigen is unknown. This CDR3 region has 13 residues. Germline V lookup: CDR1 KGHDR, CDR2 SFDVKD. Trimming stripped 0 bases from V and 9 bases from J, with 8 bases between. MiXCR, run by TCRdb on the reads, gives a single entry per CDR3 protein. The sample lists approximately 73,000 distinct CDR3 sequences, 35% to 50% occurring once. The data stem from a study of T cell repertoires in cytomegalovirus infection. Study in general: Recently identified HLA-C-restricted and well-studied HLA-B-restricted CMV epitopes were used.

The receptor's source is a human donor in good health (CMV status not recorded). Some clones in this sample may be carry-over from other donors' samples. This specimen consisted of CD8+ T cells from cultured PBMCs, obtained from culture after CMV antigen stimulation. The chain uses TRBV24-1 and TRBJ2-1, with a possible D match to TRBD2 (5 bases). CDR3 in DNA: TGTGCCACCAGTGATTTGGCAGCGGCTGAGCAGTTCTTC. Its translation is CATSDLAAAEQFF.